The 6 T cell receptor beta chains in this list originate from one sample, sequenced in a study of post-analysis software for immune sequencing data. Overall study results and limits: Comparison of patients with controls showed five TRBV segments more frequent in patients, TRBV5-6, TRBV5-1 and TRBV20-1 among them.

The antigens these receptors bind are not known. The TCR beta cDNA libraries contained unique molecular identifiers. TCRdb re-analysed the PCR reads in MiXCR, keeping a single row per CDR3 protein. The sample lists hundreds of thousands of distinct CDR3 sequences, over 45% seen once, with 11% in the top ten. The sample comprised blood. Receptors originate from a girl under 10 years old with multiple sclerosis.

This chain uses TRBV5-1 with TRBJ2-1; 12 bases map to TRBD2. The V and J ends lost 0 bases and 7 bases, in that order; junction bases with no gene match: 8. The CDR3 sequence is 17 residues long. Per the germline V gene, CDR1 is SGHRS and CDR2 is YFSETQ. CDR3 protein: CASSLVLAGGQGNEQFF. In DNA form, the CDR3 reads TGCGCCAGCAGCTTGGTTCTAGCGGGAGGGCAGGGGAATGAGCAGTTCTTC.

This clonotype was counted between two and nine times. The rearrangement joins TRBV3-1 to TRBJ1-2; 10 bases map to TRBD1. The length of the CDR3 is 15 residues. With 4 bases clipped from V and 2 bases from J, the junction kept 4 bases outside the gene matches. CDR1 and CDR2 from the germline V gene are LGHDT and YNNKEL (reference sequence). CDR3 DNA: TGTGCCAGCAGCCTACAGGGACAGGGGAACTATGGCTACACCTTC. Amino acids: CASSLQGQGNYGYTF.

The V gene is TRBV7-2, the J gene TRBJ2-3; TRBD1 is a possible D gene (5 bases). CDR1 and CDR2 from the germline V gene are SGHTA and FQGNSA. The CDR3 runs to 13 residues. V was trimmed by 3 bases and J by 6 bases, leaving 10 bases between them. The CDR3 coding sequence is TGTGCCAGCAGCTTGAGCAGGGTGGATACGCAGTATTTT. As protein: CASSLSRVDTQYF.

V is TRBV20-1 and J is TRBJ2-3; 13 nucleotides align to TRBD2. CDR1 DFQATT and CDR2 SNEGSKA come from the germline V gene (reference sequence). J was trimmed by 2 bases and V by 2 bases; bases with no gene match: 13. The CDR3 spans 19 residues. CDR3 sequence (DNA): TGCAGTGCTAGACCCGGGGGACTAGCGGGGCAACTATCCACAGATACGCAGTATTTT. It is translated as CSARPGGLAGQLSTDTQYF.

The V call is TRBV29-1, the J call TRBJ2-3; D not resolved. V lost 3 bases, J lost 4 bases, and 8 bases lay in between. The CDR3 is 12 amino acids. From germline, CDR1 is SQVTM and CDR2 ANQGSEA. CDR3 nucleotides: TGCAGCGTTGATCCCGGGTCAGATACGCAGTATTTT. It yields the protein CSVDPGSDTQYF.

The rearrangement uses TRBV6-5 and TRBJ2-1; tentatively, D is TRBD1 (6 bases). Germline V CDR1 and CDR2: MNHEY, SVGAGI. V shed 0 bases and J shed 9 bases, with 9 bases lying between them. This CDR3 contains 13 residues. The DNA of the CDR3 is TGTGCCAGCAGTTACTCGGGGGCTAGTGAGCAGTTCTTC. Translating it yields CASSYSGASEQFF.